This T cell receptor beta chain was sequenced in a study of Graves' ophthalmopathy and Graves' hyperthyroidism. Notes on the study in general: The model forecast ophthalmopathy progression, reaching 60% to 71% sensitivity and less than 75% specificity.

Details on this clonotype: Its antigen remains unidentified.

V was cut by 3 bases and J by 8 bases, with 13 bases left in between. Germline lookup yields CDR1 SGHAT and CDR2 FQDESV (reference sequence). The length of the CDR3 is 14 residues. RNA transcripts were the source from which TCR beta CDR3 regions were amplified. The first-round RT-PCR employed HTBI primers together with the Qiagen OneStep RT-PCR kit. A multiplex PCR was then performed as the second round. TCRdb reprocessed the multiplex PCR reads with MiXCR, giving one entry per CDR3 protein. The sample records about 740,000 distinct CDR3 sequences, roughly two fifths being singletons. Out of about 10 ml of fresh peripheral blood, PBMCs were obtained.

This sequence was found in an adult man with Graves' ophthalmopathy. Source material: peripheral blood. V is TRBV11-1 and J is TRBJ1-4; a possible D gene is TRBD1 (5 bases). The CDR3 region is CASSLEQVGEKLFF. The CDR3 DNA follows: TGTGCCAGCAGCTTGGAACAGGTCGGGGAAAAACTGTTTTTT.